The 9 T cell receptor beta chains given below trace back to one sample, sequenced in a study of blood T cell repertoires in COVID-19. Clones were read by immunoSEQ multiplex PCR, and TCRdb kept only the in-frame ones, dropping some. Of about 480,000 clones listed, 88% were seen once; the top ten hold 1.5% to 2%. The material sequenced was PBMCs or T cells enriched from blood (not recorded which). These receptors were obtained from a woman aged 40-49 years who had recovered from COVID-19.

The rearrangement joins TRBV5-4 to TRBJ1-6; possibly TRBD1 for D (6 bases). Trimming stripped 2 bases from V and 6 bases from J, with 12 bases between. CDR1 is SGHNT, CDR2 YYREEE, per germline (reference sequence). This CDR3 spans 15 amino acids. Here the CDR3 reads CASSLPPGVNSPLHF. The CDR3 bases are TGTGCCAGCAGCTTACCGCCAGGGGTTAATTCACCCCTCCACTTT.

This clone was picked up one time. This rearrangement joins TRBV7-2 to TRBJ2-3, with unresolved D. Between the trimmed V and J ends, which lost 4 bases and 0 bases, there was a span of 5 bases. The CDR3 runs 13 residues. Germline V gene lookup returns CDR1 SGHTA and CDR2 FQGNSA. CDR3 sequence reads: CASSWASTDTQYF. DNA of the CDR3: TGTGCCAGCAGCTGGGCAAGCACAGATACGCAGTATTTT.

In nucleotides, the CDR3 is TGTGCCAGCAGCCGACAGGGTGAAGCTTTCTTT. This sequence encodes CASSRQGEAFF. The rearrangement links TRBV27 to TRBJ1-1, with 7 bases lining up with TRBD1. Germline-derived CDR1 and CDR2 are MNHEY and SMNVEV (reference sequence). The V segment lost 6 bases and the J segment 7 bases; nucleotides outside the gene matches: 2. The CDR3 is made up of 11 amino acids.

The chain carries TRBV11-3 and TRBJ2-1; 9 bases fit TRBD2. CDR1 is SGHNT and CDR2 is YENEEA in the germline V gene. V shed 1 base and J 6 bases; nucleotides not matched to a gene: 10. CDR3 length equals 17 residues. The CDR3: CASSLVDSGSGRNEQFF. The CDR3 DNA sequence: TGTGCCAGCAGCTTAGTAGATAGCGGGAGCGGTCGCAATGAGCAGTTCTTC.

The chain joins TRBV7-9 to TRBJ2-7, with a weak D call TRBD2 (6 bases). Per the germline V gene, CDR1 is SEHNR and CDR2 is FQNEAQ (reference sequence). Between the trimmed V and J ends, which lost 1 base and 6 bases, there was a span of 16 bases. This CDR3 spans 15 amino acids. DNA for the CDR3: TGTGCCAGCAGCTTAGTTACCGGGAGAGATCGCGAGCAGTACTTC. It specifies CASSLVTGRDREQYF.

The V gene is TRBV18, the J gene TRBJ2-7; TRBD2 matches at 8 bases. The junction had 13 bases not matched to a gene; V was cut back by 0 bases and J by 6 bases. The CDR3 spans 17 residues. Germline lookup yields CDR1 KGHSH and CDR2 LQKENI. The CDR3 DNA reads TGTGCCAGCTCACCACCCCAGTTGGGGACTAGTATCCGCGAGCAGTACTTC. Amino acids: CASSPPQLGTSIREQYF.

The chain recombines TRBV19 with TRBJ1-2; D gene unclear. Germline values: CDR1 LNHDA, CDR2 SQIVND (reference sequence). The length of the CDR3 is 13 residues. V dropped 3 bases and J dropped 4 bases, with 9 bases sitting between them. The CDR3 sequence is CASSMRALYGYTF. CDR3 in DNA: TGTGCCAGTAGTATGAGGGCCCTCTATGGCTACACCTTC.

This chain connects TRBV18 to TRBJ2-7, with 8 bases that match TRBD2. This CDR3 region has 16 residues. V gave up 6 bases and J gave up 0 bases; unmatched junction bases: 10. Germline V gene lookup returns CDR1 KGHSH and CDR2 LQKENI. The CDR3, as DNA: TGTGCCAGCTCGCCAACCGGGACTAGACTCTCCTACGAGCAGTACTTC. As protein: CASSPTGTRLSYEQYF.

V is TRBV7-2 and J is TRBJ2-5, with TRBD2 as a possible D gene (5 bases). This CDR3 region has 15 residues. Germline V gives CDR1 SGHTA, CDR2 FQGNSA. Trimming left V 3 bases short and J 5 bases short, with 16 bases between. This CDR3 is CASSFTGIGIETQYF. The CDR3 nucleotides read TGTGCCAGCAGCTTTACCGGTATCGGGATCGAGACCCAGTACTTC.